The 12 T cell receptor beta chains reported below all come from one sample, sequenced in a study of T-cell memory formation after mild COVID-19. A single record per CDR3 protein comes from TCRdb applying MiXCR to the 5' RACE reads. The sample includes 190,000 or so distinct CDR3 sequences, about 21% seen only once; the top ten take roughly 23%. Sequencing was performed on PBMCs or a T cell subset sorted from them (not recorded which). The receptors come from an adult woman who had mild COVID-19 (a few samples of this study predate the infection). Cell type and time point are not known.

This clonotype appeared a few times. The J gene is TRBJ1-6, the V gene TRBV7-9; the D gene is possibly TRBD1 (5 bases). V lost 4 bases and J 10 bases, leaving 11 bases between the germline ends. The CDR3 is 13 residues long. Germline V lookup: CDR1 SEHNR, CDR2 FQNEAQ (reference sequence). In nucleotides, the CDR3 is TGTGCCAGCAGCTCAGACGAGGGGTCACCCCTCCACTTT. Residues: CASSSDEGSPLHF.

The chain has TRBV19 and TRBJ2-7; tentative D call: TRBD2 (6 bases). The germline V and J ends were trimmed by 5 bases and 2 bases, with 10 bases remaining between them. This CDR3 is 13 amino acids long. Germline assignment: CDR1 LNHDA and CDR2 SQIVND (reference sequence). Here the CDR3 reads CASSLALTYEQYF. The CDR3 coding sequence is TGTGCCAGTAGTCTAGCGCTGACCTACGAGCAGTACTTC.

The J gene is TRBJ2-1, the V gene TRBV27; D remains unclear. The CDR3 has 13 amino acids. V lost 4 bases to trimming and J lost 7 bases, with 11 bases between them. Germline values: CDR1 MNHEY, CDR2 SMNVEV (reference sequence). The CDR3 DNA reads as TGTGCCAGCAGTTCACCTGATGGGAATGAGCAGTTCTTC. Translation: CASSSPDGNEQFF.

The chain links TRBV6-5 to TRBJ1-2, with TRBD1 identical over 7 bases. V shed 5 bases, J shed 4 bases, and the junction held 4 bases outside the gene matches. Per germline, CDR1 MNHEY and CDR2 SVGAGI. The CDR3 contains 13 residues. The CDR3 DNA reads TGTGCCAGCAGTCCAACAGGGGCCTATGGCTACACCTTC. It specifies CASSPTGAYGYTF.

The CDR3 protein is CASSLVGGPNTEAFF. CDR3 DNA sequence: TGTGCCAGCAGCTTGGTGGGGGGACCGAACACTGAAGCTTTCTTT. The chain combines TRBV5-4 with TRBJ1-1; D might be TRBD1 (5 bases). The CDR3 extends over 15 amino acids. Germline-derived CDR1 and CDR2 are SGHNT and YYREEE (reference sequence). V was clipped by 0 bases and J by 1 base, with 10 bases between them.

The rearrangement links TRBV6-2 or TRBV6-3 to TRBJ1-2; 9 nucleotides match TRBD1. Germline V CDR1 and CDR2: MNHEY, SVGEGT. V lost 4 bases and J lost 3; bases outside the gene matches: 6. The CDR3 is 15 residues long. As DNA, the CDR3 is TGTGCCAGCAGTTTTTTTGGGACAGGGTACTATGGCTACACCTTC. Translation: CASSFFGTGYYGYTF.

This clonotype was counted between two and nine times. The chain's CDR3 is CASSQETGGYAFF. The DNA for the CDR3 is TGCGCCAGCAGCCAGGAGACAGGGGGGTACGCTTTCTTT. J is TRBJ1-1 and V is TRBV4-1; 9 nucleotides align to TRBD1. Per germline, CDR1 MGHRA and CDR2 YSYEKL. The ends lost 3 bases at V and 11 bases at J; junction bases unmatched: 7. The CDR3 is 13 residues long.

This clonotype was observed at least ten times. CDR3 sequence reads: CATSGASSITDTQYF. For the CDR3, the DNA is TGTGCCACCAGTGGCGCTAGCAGCATCACAGATACGCAGTATTTT. This rearrangement joins TRBV24-1 to TRBJ2-3, with D tentatively TRBD2 (5 bases). The CDR3 has 15 residues. The V end was cut by 5 bases, the J end by 2 bases, with 13 bases between. Germline V gene lookup returns CDR1 KGHDR and CDR2 SFDVKD.

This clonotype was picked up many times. The CDR3 here is CASSFTLANEQFF. The CDR3 DNA follows: TGTGCCAGCAGCTTTACATTAGCCAATGAGCAGTTCTTC. The chain combines TRBV7-9 with TRBJ2-1; no reliable D call. Trimming took off 3 bases at V and 6 bases at J, with 9 bases between the two ends. The CDR3 runs 13 residues. Germline values: CDR1 SEHNR, CDR2 FQNEAQ (reference sequence).

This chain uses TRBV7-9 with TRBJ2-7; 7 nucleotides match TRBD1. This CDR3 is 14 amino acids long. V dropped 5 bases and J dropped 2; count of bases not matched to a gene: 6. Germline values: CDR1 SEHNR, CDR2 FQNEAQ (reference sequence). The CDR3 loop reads CASSPQGVTYEQYF. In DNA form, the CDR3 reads TGTGCCAGCAGCCCCCAGGGGGTGACCTACGAGCAGTACTTC.

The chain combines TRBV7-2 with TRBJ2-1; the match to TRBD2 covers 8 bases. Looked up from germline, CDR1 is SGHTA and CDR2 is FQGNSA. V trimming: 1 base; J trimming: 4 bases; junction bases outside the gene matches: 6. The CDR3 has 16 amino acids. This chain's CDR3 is CASSLGGLAGYNEQFF. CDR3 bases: TGTGCCAGCAGCTTAGGGGGGTTAGCGGGGTACAATGAGCAGTTCTTC.

Here the CDR3 DNA reads TGTGCCAGCAGCTGGATTCGAACAAATGAGCAGTTCTTC. Protein sequence: CASSWIRTNEQFF. The chain uses TRBV6-5 and TRBJ2-1; D remains unclear. V shed 6 bases and J shed 7 bases, with 13 bases lying between them. Germline assignment: CDR1 MNHEY and CDR2 SVGAGI. The CDR3 extends over 13 amino acids.